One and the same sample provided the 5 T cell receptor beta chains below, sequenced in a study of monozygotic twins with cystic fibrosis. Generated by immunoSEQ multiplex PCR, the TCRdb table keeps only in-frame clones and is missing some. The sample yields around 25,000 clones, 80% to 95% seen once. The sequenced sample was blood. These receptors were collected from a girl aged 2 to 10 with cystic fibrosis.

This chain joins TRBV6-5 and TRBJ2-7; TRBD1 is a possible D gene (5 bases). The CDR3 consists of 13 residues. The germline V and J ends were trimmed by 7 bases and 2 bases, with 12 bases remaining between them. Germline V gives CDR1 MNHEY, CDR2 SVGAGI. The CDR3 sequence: CASIGDAPYEQYF. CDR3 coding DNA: TGTGCCAGCATAGGGGATGCCCCCTACGAGCAGTACTTC.

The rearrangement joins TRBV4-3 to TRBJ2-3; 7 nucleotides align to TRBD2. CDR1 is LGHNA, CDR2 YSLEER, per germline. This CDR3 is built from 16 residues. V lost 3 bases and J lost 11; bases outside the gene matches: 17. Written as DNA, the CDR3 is TGCGCCAGCAGCCACACGGCCGGGACTAATCTCAGCGGGCAGTATTTT. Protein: CASSHTAGTNLSGQYF.

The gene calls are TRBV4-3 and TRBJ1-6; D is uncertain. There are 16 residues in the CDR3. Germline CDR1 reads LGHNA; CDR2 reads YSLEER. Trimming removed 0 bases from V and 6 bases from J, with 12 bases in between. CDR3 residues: CASSQEPHNRNSPLHF. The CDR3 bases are TGCGCCAGCAGCCAAGAACCTCATAATCGTAATTCACCCCTCCACTTT.

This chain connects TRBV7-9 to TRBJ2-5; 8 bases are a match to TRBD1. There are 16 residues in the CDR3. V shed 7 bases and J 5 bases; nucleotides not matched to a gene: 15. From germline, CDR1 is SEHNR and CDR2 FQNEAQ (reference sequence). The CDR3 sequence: CASNPRDRSNGETQYF. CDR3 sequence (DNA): TGTGCCAGCAACCCCCGGGACAGGTCCAATGGGGAGACCCAGTACTTC.

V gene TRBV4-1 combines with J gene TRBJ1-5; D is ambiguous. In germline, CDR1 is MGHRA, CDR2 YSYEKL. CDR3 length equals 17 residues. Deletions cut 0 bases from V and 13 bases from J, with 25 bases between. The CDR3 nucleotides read TGCGCCAGCAGCCAAGAATGGCAGGCCAGTAGTCGCGGCCTTCAGCATTTT. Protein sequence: CASSQEWQASSRGLQHF.